This TCR beta chain comes out of a study of regulatory T cells in long-lasting Graves disease. Study results and caveats: Samples came from peripheral blood alone, without thyroid tissue.

The sample holds many counts of this clonotype. What it binds is not known. The time point is: newly diagnosed GD, antithyroid drugs for less than 3 months. The TCR library used RNA extracted from PBMCs. Libraries of TCR beta came from iRepertoire HTBI primers plus Arm-PCR of CDR3 regions. TCRdb re-analysed the multiplex PCR reads in MiXCR, keeping a single row per CDR3 protein. The sample carries 400,000 to 550,000 distinct CDR3 sequences, about 15% recorded once. CDR1 and CDR2 from the germline V gene are MNHEY and SVGEGT. CDR3 length: 14 residues. Trimming cost V 5 bases and J 1 base, with 11 bases left between them. Separately, the same data were catalogued under a study of T cells in Graves' hyperthyroidism and ophthalmopathy.

The source is a woman aged 25 to 45 with Graves disease. This chain uses TRBV6-2 or TRBV6-3 with TRBJ1-1; no clear D gene. The sequenced sample was peripheral blood mononuclear cells (PBMCs), obtained at new diagnosis, from a patient treated with antithyroid drugs. CDR3 sequence reads: CASSPSGANTEAFF. The DNA of the CDR3 is TGTGCCAGCAGTCCCTCGGGAGCGAACACTGAAGCTTTCTTT.